Detailed here is one TCR beta chain. Across eight separate reactions for each sample, cDNA was made. TCRdb re-called the 5' RACE reads, yielding one record per CDR3 amino acid sequence without DNA. Recorded for this sample: 300,000 to 350,000 distinct CDR3 sequences. This sample stems from a study of monozygotic twins with inflammatory bowel disease. Germline V gives CDR1 DFQATT, CDR2 SNEGSKA (reference sequence). The CDR3 is 14 amino acids. The TCR sequence derives from a human donor with ulcerative colitis or Crohn's disease, or a healthy co-twin of an affected twin (not recorded which). The sample comprised blood. The chain carries TRBV20-1 and TRBJ2-3; TCRdb indicates TRBD1, and absent DNA this call remains unverified. The CDR3 protein is CSAPGSFSTDTQYF.